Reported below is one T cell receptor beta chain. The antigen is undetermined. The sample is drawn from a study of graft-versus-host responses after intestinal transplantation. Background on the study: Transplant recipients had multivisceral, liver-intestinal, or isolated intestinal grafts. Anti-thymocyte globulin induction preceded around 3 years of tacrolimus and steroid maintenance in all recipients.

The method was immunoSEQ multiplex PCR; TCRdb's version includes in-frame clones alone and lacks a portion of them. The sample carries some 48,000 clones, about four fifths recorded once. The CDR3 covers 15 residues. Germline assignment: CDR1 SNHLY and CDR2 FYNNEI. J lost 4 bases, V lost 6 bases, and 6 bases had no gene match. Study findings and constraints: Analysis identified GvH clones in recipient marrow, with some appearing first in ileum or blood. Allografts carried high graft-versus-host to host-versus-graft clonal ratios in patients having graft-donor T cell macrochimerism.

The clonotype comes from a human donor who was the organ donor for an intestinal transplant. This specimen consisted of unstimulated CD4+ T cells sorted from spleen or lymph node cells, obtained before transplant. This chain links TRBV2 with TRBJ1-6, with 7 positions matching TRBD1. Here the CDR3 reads CASSADRLYNSPLHF. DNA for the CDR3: TGTGCCAGCAGCGCGGACAGGCTGTATAATTCACCCCTCCACTTT.